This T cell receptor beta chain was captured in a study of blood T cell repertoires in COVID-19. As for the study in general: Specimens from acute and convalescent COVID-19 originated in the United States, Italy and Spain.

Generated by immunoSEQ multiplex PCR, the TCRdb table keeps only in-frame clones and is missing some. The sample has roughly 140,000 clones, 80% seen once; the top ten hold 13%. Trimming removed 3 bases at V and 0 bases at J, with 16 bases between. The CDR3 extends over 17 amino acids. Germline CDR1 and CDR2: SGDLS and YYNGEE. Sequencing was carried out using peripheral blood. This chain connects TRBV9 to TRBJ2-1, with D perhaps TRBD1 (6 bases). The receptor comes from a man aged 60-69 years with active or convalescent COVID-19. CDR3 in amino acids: CASSADRGGYSYNEQFF. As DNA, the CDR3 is TGTGCCAGCAGCGCTGACAGAGGGGGATACTCCTACAATGAGCAGTTCTTC.